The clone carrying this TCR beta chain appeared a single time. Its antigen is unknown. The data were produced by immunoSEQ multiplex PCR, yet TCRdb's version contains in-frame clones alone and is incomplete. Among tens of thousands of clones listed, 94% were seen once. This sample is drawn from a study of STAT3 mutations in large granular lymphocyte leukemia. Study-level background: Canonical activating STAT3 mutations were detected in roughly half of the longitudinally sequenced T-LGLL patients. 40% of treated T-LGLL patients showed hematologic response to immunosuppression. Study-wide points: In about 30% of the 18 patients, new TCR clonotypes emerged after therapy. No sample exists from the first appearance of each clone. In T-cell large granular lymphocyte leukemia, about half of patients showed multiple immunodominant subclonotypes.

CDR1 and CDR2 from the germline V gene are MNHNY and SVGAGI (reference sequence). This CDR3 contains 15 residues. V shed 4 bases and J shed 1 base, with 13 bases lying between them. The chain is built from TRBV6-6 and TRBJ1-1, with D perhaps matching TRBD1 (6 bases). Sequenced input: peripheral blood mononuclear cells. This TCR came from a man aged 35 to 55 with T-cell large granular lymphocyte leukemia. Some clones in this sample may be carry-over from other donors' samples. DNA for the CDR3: TGTGCCAGCAGTTTCCGGACAGACTCGAACACTGAAGCTTTCTTT. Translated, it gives CASSFRTDSNTEAFF.